Listed here is a single T cell receptor beta chain. The target of this receptor is not known. No per-base quality is available; no much larger clone lies one base away. This sample stems from a study of cytomegalovirus exposure and HLA in healthy donors (dated by TCRdb to about 2017). With regard to the full study: In an earlier analysis of approximately 500 of the donors, about 260 Gb of sequence data and 117 million unique TCR beta sequences from 180 million or so T cells were reported. An early release covering more than 500 HLA-typed donors comprised about 320 gigabases of sequencing data and 85 million or so unique TCR sequences. Of the roughly 410 genotyped donors, 81% were placed in the genetic ancestry cluster associated with self-reported Caucasian donors. The study was designed to test whether signatures of past pathogen exposure could be identified by cataloging public T cell receptors. The T cell repertoires of 550 to 850 subjects were profiled by immunosequencing and related to cytomegalovirus serostatus. Along with the approximately 600-subject first cohort, a separate validation cohort of approximately 110 different subjects was used. The study combined high-throughput TCR immunosequencing, statistical association of individual TCRs with disease status, and machine learning to predict cytomegalovirus infection status. To study patterns of TCR occurrence, a later analysis re-analyzed previously published TCR beta repertoires from more than 550 donors and added high-resolution HLA genotyping. In the later analysis, no new phenotypic data were used to find candidate immune exposures; instead, reliance was placed on TCR beta sequences and their occurrence across donors. In an earlier analysis of roughly 580 of the donors, high-throughput TCR beta sequencing was used to judge whether each TCR beta V gene segment behaved as functional or pseudogenic. Donor age, sex, ethnicity and CMV serostatus were compiled together with the repertoire data. A later genetic analysis took genome-wide SNP genotypes for about 55% of the roughly 700 donors and used that subset as a discovery cohort. Every discovery cohort repertoire had been produced on one sequencing platform. HLA typing covered class I and class II loci at four-digit resolution. Typing coverage differed by locus: A, B, C, DRB1 and DQB1 were typed in roughly 629-630 donors, DQA1 in roughly 510, DPA1 in over 600, and DPB1 in just under 490. Four to six DR-DQ haplotypes were handled as single units for association and clustering because linkage in the cohort was strong. Across around 400 genotyped donors of the cohort, an average of about 200,000 unique TCR beta nucleotide sequences per donor were sequenced, and approximately 19% of those sequences were non-productive.

Broad study findings and their caveats: An association between a missense DCLRE1C variant and V-gene and J-gene trimming of TCR beta chains was found in a later genetic analysis and replicated in an independent cohort. HLA typing was unavailable for some donors at each locus, so association tests used only the typed subset. Because counts were too low, seventeen rarely observed V segments, including chromosome 9 orphons, were left out of the earlier analysis of 587 of the donors. A cluster of highly shared sequence variants was judged likely to represent a technical artifact of the sequencing pipeline. Sequencing depth was assumed to be roughly uniform across donors in the presence/absence analyses, though that assumption may not hold. The classifier was reported to diagnose cytomegalovirus status with high specificity and sensitivity in both the original cohort and the validation cohort. According to a later analysis, parvovirus B19, influenza, CMV and Epstein-Barr virus appeared linked to several top co-occurrence clusters. The study listed 150 to 200 TCR beta chains as associated with cytomegalovirus. The only immune exposure information available for the cohort was CMV serostatus. A later analysis found that TCR association rates varied across HLA loci, with DRB1 alleles showing the most associated TCRs and HLA-C alleles the fewest. In vitro tests confirmed that a few of the cytomegalovirus-associated TCR beta chains recognize cytomegalovirus antigens. A further reported finding was that TCR beta sequences accurately predicted the HLA-A and HLA-B alleles for most subjects in the first cohort. At a false discovery rate of 0.05, a later analysis linked 15,000 to 20,000 TCR beta sequences to specific HLA alleles. While some public TCRs were present in many individuals, most TCR sequences turned up only very rarely across donors. In this cohort, only TCR beta chains were sequenced, and detectable features were limited by the absence of alpha or paired-chain data. In a later analysis, HLA-associated TCR beta chains showed more clonal expansion and lower generation probabilities than non-associated chains that were equally common. Strong co-occurrence of HLA alleles, especially DR and DQ, made assigning TCR associations to individual alleles difficult. An earlier analysis of approximately 530 of the donors showed that most TCR beta V segments appeared in productive rearrangements either about 90% or about 30% of the time, which broadly matched IMGT annotations. Linkage disequilibrium might explain the correlated functional status among segregating V segments, but an unknown experimental factor could not be excluded. Some IMGT-functional V segments, including TRBV6-2 and TRBV6-3, could not be told apart with the 87-base-pair reads, so those segments were excluded. It was suggested by the authors that the approach could potentially be generalized to other disease states and immunological phenotypes. A later genetic analysis reported fewer N-insertions in productive TCRs among donors in an Asian-associated ancestry cluster than the approximately 700-donor mean. Most CMV-associated TCR beta chains appeared to be HLA-restricted in a later analysis, and the HLA associations seemed to be driven largely by CMV exposure.

Library creation used the immunoSEQ multiplex PCR assay. For the multiplex PCR, a mixture combining 60 forward primers for TCR Vbeta segments and 13 reverse primers for TCR Jbeta segments was used. The CDR3 region of rearranged TCR beta genes was amplified from genomic DNA with a multiplex PCR assay. The amplified TCR beta libraries were sequenced on the Illumina HiSeq System as 87-base-pair reads. In the original analysis: A later analysis counted about 80 million unique TCR beta chains across the 666 repertoires, and around 12 million of these chains were shared by at least two donors. Raw reads were error-corrected and collapsed into unique sequences by a nearest-neighbor algorithm in which closely related sequences were merged to remove PCR and sequencing errors. V, D and J gene segments were assigned by aligning CDR3 sequences to IMGT reference sequences. For a sequence to be retained, a match of at least six nucleotides to both a V gene segment and a J gene segment was required. Rearrangements were called productive when the CDR3 lacked stop codons and stayed in frame with V and J; all others were non-productive. Following IMGT convention, CDR3 was defined as the stretch from the second conserved V-encoded cysteine to the conserved J-encoded phenylalanine. Sequences without an unambiguous match to a single V gene segment were excluded from the earlier analysis of a few hundred of the donors. In an earlier analysis of 500 to 750 of the donors, V segments were called functional above 56.7% productive rearrangements and were called segregating when the between-donor standard deviation exceeded 5%. A statistical classification framework was developed to diagnose cytomegalovirus status using the catalog of TCR beta chain sequences. A later analysis assigned V and J genes by comparing TCR nucleotide sequences with IMGT/GENE-DB human TR gene sequences. In a later analysis, CDR3 sequences and most-parsimonious VDJ recombination scenarios were assigned using the TCRdist pipeline. In a later analysis, each TCR beta chain was defined by its CDR3 amino acid sequence together with its V-gene family, and reads lacking a unique V-gene family were excluded. As a way to deal with suspected cross-contamination and a sequencing artifact, a later analysis dropped 592 nucleotide sequences that were highly shared and had low generation probability. For each public chain, a later analysis derived a clonal expansion index from normalized ranks of inferred template counts within each repertoire. In a later analysis, generation probabilities were computed with a VDJ recombination model fitted to out-of-frame rearrangements, and the resulting probabilities were checked against IGoR. In a later analysis, TCR-TCR, TCR-HLA and TCR-CMV co-occurrence was scored with hypergeometric tests, and a repertoire-size bias correction was applied to TCR pairs. To estimate false discovery rates, a later analysis permuted the HLA or CMV assignments 20 times. In a later analysis, co-occurring TCRs were grouped using DBSCAN, with TCRdist sequence similarity added in when clustering inside HLA-allele-positive subsets. For co-occurrence clustering, repertoires with fewer than 30,000 or more than 120,000 public chains were excluded, along with roughly 5 repertoires with anomalous nucleotide sharing. As stored in TCRdb, this immuneACCESS dataset retains in-frame rearrangements with V and J assigned. A fraction of the clones does not appear; measured against another copy, unresolved V genes explain less than half of the discrepancy, and the remainder lacks a known reason. V and J calls and clone size are copied from that table; D and trimming were computed from the DNA. The sample table contains approximately 100,000 clones; only one count was recorded for approximately 80% of them. Around 2% of the sample rests with the top ten.

The cohort consisted of 650 to 850 healthy bone marrow donors. At the time of sampling, all cohort members were nominally healthy, though unrecorded immune exposures were likely present. The donor tested CMV seronegative, placing the donor among the 350 to 400 seronegative members of the cohort. Each donor provided a peripheral blood sample, and peripheral blood mononuclear cells were used for TCR beta sequencing. Genomic DNA was extracted from the blood cell samples with the Qiagen DNeasy Blood Extraction Kit. V gives up 5 bases and J gives up 2 bases, and the segment between their germline ends measures 9 bases. Taken from the germline V gene, the CDR1 and CDR2 loops are MGHDK and SYGVNS. The CDR3 starts with the cysteine, ends with the phenylalanine, and has 13 residues. Only the CDR3 part of the read is kept: 39 bases, read in frame from the first base.

The source of this sequence is a man younger than 35 in good health and CMV-seronegative. Source material: PBMCs. The rearrangement combines TRBV25-1 with TRBJ1-1, with no confidently assigned D gene. The sequence in DNA is TGTGCCAGCAGTAGAACTGGTAACACTGAAGCTTTCTTT. Translated, it reads CASSRTGNTEAFF.